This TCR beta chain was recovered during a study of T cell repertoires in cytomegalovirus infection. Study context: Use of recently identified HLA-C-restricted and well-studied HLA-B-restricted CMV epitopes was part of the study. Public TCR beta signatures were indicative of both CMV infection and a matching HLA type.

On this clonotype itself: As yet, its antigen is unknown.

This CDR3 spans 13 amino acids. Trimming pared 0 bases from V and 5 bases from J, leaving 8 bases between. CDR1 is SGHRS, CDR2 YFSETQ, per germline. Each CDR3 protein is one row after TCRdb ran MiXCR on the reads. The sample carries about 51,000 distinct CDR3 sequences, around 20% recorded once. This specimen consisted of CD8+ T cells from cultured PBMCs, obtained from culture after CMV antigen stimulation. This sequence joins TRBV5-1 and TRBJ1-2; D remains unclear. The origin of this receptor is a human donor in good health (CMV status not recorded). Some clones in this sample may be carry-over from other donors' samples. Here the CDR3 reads CASSLGAAYGYTF. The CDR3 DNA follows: TGCGCCAGCAGCTTGGGGGCCGCGTATGGCTACACCTTC.